This TCR beta chain was obtained from a study of blood T cells in healthy people across ages. Primed by a sample-barcoded 5' primer and a J-beta primer mix, a second PCR proceeded for roughly 6 to 12 cycles. Every cDNA was tagged by a template-switch adaptor with 12 random nucleotides. Via MiXCR, TCRdb re-called the 5' RACE reads, giving one row per CDR3 protein. The profile shows some 730,000 distinct CDR3 sequences, 22% of them singletons. General study findings and limits: Roughly linear declines in TCR beta diversity per million T cells occurred with age.

Note on this clonotype: Its antigen is unknown.

CDR1 is LGHNA, CDR2 YSLEER, per germline. The CDR3 totals 15 residues. J lost 4 bases, V lost 5 bases, and 10 bases had no gene match. V and J are TRBV4-3 and TRBJ1-2; 7 bases are a match to TRBD1. This receptor was taken from a man between 65 and 79 years old in good health. Sequences were obtained from blood. The chain's CDR3 is CASSKARQGGYGYTF. The CDR3 DNA is TGCGCCAGCAGCAAAGCCCGACAGGGCGGCTATGGCTACACCTTC.